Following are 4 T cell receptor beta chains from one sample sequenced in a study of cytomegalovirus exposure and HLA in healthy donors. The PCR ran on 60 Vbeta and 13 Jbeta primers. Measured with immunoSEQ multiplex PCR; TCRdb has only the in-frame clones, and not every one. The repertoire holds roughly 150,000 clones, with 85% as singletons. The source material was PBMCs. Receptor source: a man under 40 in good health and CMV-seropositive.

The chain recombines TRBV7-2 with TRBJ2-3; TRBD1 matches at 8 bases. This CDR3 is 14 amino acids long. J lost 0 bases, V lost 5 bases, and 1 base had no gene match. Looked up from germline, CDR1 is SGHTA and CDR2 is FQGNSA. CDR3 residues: CASSRDRSTDTQYF. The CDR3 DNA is TGTGCCAGCAGCCGGGACAGGAGCACAGATACGCAGTATTTT.

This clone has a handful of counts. The CDR3 region has the DNA TGCGCCAGCAGCCAAGAGGGGCAGGCAAATCAGCCCCAGCATTTT. Its protein is CASSQEGQANQPQHF. The chain joins TRBV4-3 to TRBJ1-5; D may be TRBD1 (5 bases). Germline V gene sequence: CDR1 LGHNA, CDR2 YSLEER. This CDR3 contains 15 residues. Trimming left V 0 bases short and J 4 bases short, with 10 bases between.

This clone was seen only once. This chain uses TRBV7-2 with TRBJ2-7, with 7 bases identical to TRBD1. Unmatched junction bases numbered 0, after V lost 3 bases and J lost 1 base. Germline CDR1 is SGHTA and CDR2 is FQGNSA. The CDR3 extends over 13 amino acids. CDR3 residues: CASSLDRSYEQYV. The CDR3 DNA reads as TGTGCCAGCAGCTTGGACAGGTCCTACGAGCAGTACGTC.

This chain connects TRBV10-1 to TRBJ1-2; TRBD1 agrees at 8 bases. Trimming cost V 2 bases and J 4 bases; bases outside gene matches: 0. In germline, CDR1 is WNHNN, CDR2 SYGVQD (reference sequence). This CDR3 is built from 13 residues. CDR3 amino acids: CASSEGTGYGYTF. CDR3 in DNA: TGCGCCAGCAGTGAGGGGACAGGCTATGGCTACACCTTC.